Listed below are T cell receptor beta chains from one sample, sequenced in a study of T cells after yellow fever vaccination. TCRdb re-derived calls from the 5' RACE reads in MiXCR, one entry per CDR3 protein. The sample holds about 220,000 distinct CDR3 sequences; roughly 3% are singletons and the top ten take 2.5% to 3.5%. The material was CD4+ T cells sorted from PBMCs, obtained 10 days after the yellow fever booster vaccination. These receptors all come from a man aged 18-30 years who received the YFV17D yellow fever vaccine. CDR3s include the opening cysteine and the closing phenylalanine or tryptophan. D genes are given only for firm matches.

TRBV12-3/TRBV12-4,NA,TRBJ1-1,CASSLATGMKAFF
TRBV7-2,TRBD2,TRBJ2-1,CASSPSTSGGENEQFF
TRBV3-1,NA,TRBJ1-2,CASSQDSQGNYGYTF
TRBV5-1,TRBD1,TRBJ1-2,CASSLELGQGAVGYTF
TRBV6-1,NA,TRBJ2-1,CASSDTGSTYNEQFF
TRBV12-3/TRBV12-4,NA,TRBJ2-1,CASSLTLSINEQFF
TRBV10-3,NA,TRBJ2-5,CAISARVEETQYF
TRBV5-1,NA,TRBJ2-2,CASSPSWTGANTGELFF
TRBV5-1,NA,TRBJ2-2,CASSPLDTGELFF
TRBV20-1,NA,TRBJ2-7,CSARRDSATYEQYF
TRBV5-1,NA,TRBJ1-6,CASSLGGLDSPLHF
TRBV20-1,TRBD1,TRBJ2-2,CSAPDRGRGTGELFF
TRBV6-1,TRBD1,TRBJ1-3,CASLWTGGGNTIYF
TRBV5-6,NA,TRBJ1-2,CASSPRWTVYGYTF
TRBV10-3,TRBD1,TRBJ1-1,CAIRQGGGTEAFF
TRBV7-9,TRBD1,TRBJ1-1,CASSTTTGTGKAFF
TRBV5-6,NA,TRBJ2-7,CASSAGSYYEQYF
TRBV7-2,NA,TRBJ2-3,CASTLGLDTQYF
TRBV20-1,NA,TRBJ2-1,CSARGTDTVEQFF
TRBV2,NA,TRBJ1-2,CASVPSTEYGYTF
TRBV18,TRBD2,TRBJ2-1,CASSPPQRGGGEQFF
TRBV9,NA,TRBJ2-2,CASSAMTHTGELFF
TRBV7-7,TRBD2,TRBJ2-1,CASSRDLAGGNEQFF
TRBV6-5,TRBD1,TRBJ1-5,CATRPGQGFSQPQHF
TRBV24-1,TRBD2,TRBJ2-3,CATSPRGGVDTQYF
TRBV6-1,TRBD1,TRBJ1-5,CASSGKRGTGSGSSNQPQHF
TRBV6-1,NA,TRBJ2-6,CASHLSGANVLTF
TRBV4-3,NA,TRBJ1-2,CASSPRTAEYYGYTF
TRBV4-2,TRBD1,TRBJ2-5,CASSLGGQGAQETQYF
TRBV29-1,NA,TRBJ1-1,CSDRAGNTEAFF
TRBV6-1,NA,TRBJ2-1,CASSVRGNLIDEQFF
TRBV11-1,TRBD1,TRBJ2-7,CASSLGQGDDYEQYF
TRBV12-3/TRBV12-4,NA,TRBJ1-2,CASSRGIGANYGYTF
TRBV4-3,NA,TRBJ2-6,CASSQGWQGFGANVLTF
TRBV5-1,TRBD1,TRBJ2-6,CASSPLTGTGANVLTF